The 10 T cell receptor beta chains given below trace back to one sample, sequenced in a study of technical replicates of blood from a few donors. Assay used: immunoSEQ multiplex PCR; TCRdb lists only in-frame clones, some missing. In the table there are approximately 70,000 clones, roughly 96% of which are singletons. The material sequenced was T cells isolated from PBMCs. The receptors were gathered from a human donor in good health.

The rearrangement links TRBV29-1 to TRBJ2-1; 8 bases fit TRBD1. CDR3 length: 13 amino acids. The trim removed 3 bases at V and 7 bases at J, leaving 5 bases unmatched. Per germline, CDR1 SQVTM and CDR2 ANQGSEA. CDR3 loop: CSVDTGGHNEQFF. CDR3 in DNA: TGCAGCGTTGACACAGGGGGGCATAATGAGCAGTTCTTC.

The gene calls are TRBV6-6 and TRBJ2-3; TRBD2 aligns across 8 bases. Germline CDR1 is MNHNY and CDR2 is SVGAGI (reference sequence). V lost 6 bases, J lost 0 bases, and 8 bases stayed unmatched. This CDR3 is 16 amino acids long. CDR3: CASSALGGASTDTQYF. The CDR3 DNA reads as TGTGCCAGCAGCGCCCTCGGGGGGGCTAGCACAGATACGCAGTATTTT.

For the CDR3, the DNA is TGTGCCAGCAGTTACCCCGGTGGGGCGCCGTTCTTC. Its protein is CASSYPGGAPFF. The chain couples TRBV6-5 to TRBJ2-1; D perhaps matches TRBD1 (5 bases). This CDR3 region has 12 residues. Germline CDR1 and CDR2: MNHEY and SVGAGI. Trimming took 2 bases from V and 15 from J, leaving 14 bases between them.

The chain couples TRBV29-1 to TRBJ1-1; TRBD1 matches at 7 bases. The CDR3 runs to 13 residues. Trimming cost V 7 bases and J 3 bases; bases outside gene matches: 8. From germline, CDR1 is SQVTM and CDR2 ANQGSEA. The CDR3 spells CSGETGSYTEAFF. In DNA, the CDR3 is TGCAGCGGCGAGACAGGGTCATACACTGAAGCTTTCTTT.

The CDR3 sequence is CASSQDIVRGYTF. In DNA form, the CDR3 reads TGTGCCAGCAGCCAAGATATAGTGCGTGGCTACACCTTC. This chain joins TRBV14 and TRBJ1-2, with D hard to call. From germline, CDR1 is SGHDN and CDR2 FVKESK. The CDR3 has 13 amino acids. V shed 0 bases and J shed 7 bases, with 9 bases lying between them.

The rearrangement links TRBV5-4 to TRBJ1-1; D is unclear. The CDR3 extends over 14 amino acids. V was pared by 3 bases and J by 0 bases, with 9 bases between. Looked up from germline, CDR1 is SGHNT and CDR2 is YYREEE (reference sequence). CDR3 loop: CASSYGDMNTEAFF. CDR3 in DNA: TGTGCCAGCAGCTACGGAGATATGAACACTGAAGCTTTCTTT. The full variable domain, in which reference TRBV5-4 and TRBJ1-1 provide the parts outside the CDR3, is ETGVTQSPTHLIKTRGQQVTLRCSSQSGHNTVSWYQQALGQGPQFIFQYYREEENGRGNFPPRFSGLQFPNYSSELNVNALELDDSALYLCASSYGDMNTEAFFGQGTRLTVV.

The rearrangement joins TRBV28 to TRBJ1-1; the match to TRBD1 covers 10 bases. The CDR3 runs to 15 residues. CDR1 MDHEN and CDR2 SYDVKM come from the germline V gene. After removal of 3 bases from V and 4 bases from J, the junction contained 5 bases not matched to a gene. In DNA form, the CDR3 reads TGTGCCAGCAGTTTCGGGACAGGGGTTGGCACTGAAGCTTTCTTT. Protein: CASSFGTGVGTEAFF.

This clone was counted a single time. The gene calls are TRBV6-1 and TRBJ1-5; D not certain. Germline V gene lookup returns CDR1 MNHNS and CDR2 SASEGT. V was pared by 6 bases and J by 0 bases, with 6 bases between. The CDR3 is made up of 13 amino acids. CDR3 amino acids: CASRLNSNQPQHF. In nucleotides, the CDR3 is TGTGCCAGCAGACTAAATAGCAATCAGCCCCAGCATTTT.

The chain employs TRBV6-1 and TRBJ1-1, with D unclear. In germline, CDR1 is MNHNS, CDR2 SASEGT. V was trimmed by 8 bases and J by 4 bases, leaving 11 bases between them. This CDR3 contains 12 residues. The CDR3, as DNA: TGTGCCAGCGATACGGGTATCACTGAAGCTTTCTTT. Protein product: CASDTGITEAFF.

The J gene is TRBJ2-3, the V gene TRBV4-1; 9 bases match TRBD2. The CDR3 length is 15 residues. CDR1 MGHRA and CDR2 YSYEKL come from the germline V gene. Trimming at V came to 4 bases and at J to 1 base, leaving 3 bases not matched to a gene. This chain's CDR3 is CASSLASGGTDTQYF. CDR3 bases: TGCGCCAGCAGCCTCGCTAGCGGGGGCACAGATACGCAGTATTTT.